The present T cell receptor (beta chain) was sequenced within a study of blood T cells in healthy people across ages. Whole-study results and caveats: Higher diversity and more naive CD4+ cells were features of long-lived donors, compared to aged donors. Because donor CMV status was unknown, expanded clonotype changes were possibly confounded.

With respect to this clonotype: Its specificity is not known.

This CDR3 has 15 amino acids. CDR1 and CDR2 from the germline V gene are DFQATT and SNEGSKA (reference sequence). V was cut by 6 bases and J by 2 bases, with 14 bases left in between. Next came a second PCR, run for 7 to 11 cycles, which used a sample-barcoded 5' primer along with a J-beta primer mix. The template-switch adaptor was a 5' adaptor with 12 random nucleotides. It tagged each cDNA molecule. TCRdb redid the calling of the 5' RACE reads with MiXCR, one entry per CDR3 protein. The top ten clones hold roughly 17% of a sample with around 870,000 distinct CDR3 sequences, around 30% of them seen once. Per sample, at least 5 micrograms of total RNA were extracted.

This chain links TRBV20-1 with TRBJ2-6; no clear D gene. This receptor was obtained from an elderly woman in good health. Material: blood. The CDR3 sequence is CSARTGEAGANVLTF. CDR3 bases: TGCAGTGCCCGGACGGGCGAGGCTGGGGCCAACGTCCTGACTTTC.